A single T cell receptor beta chain is shown here with its context. Its antigen is not identified. This entry is derived from a study of T-cell reconstitution after alpha-beta-depleted transplantation in children. The TCRbeta library was prepared with unique molecular identifiers. TCRdb called the PCR reads again in MiXCR, with one record for every CDR3 protein. The sample holds hundreds of thousands of distinct CDR3 sequences, over 10% seen once. The CDR3 is made up of 9 amino acids. Germline V CDR1 and CDR2: SQVTM, ANQGSEA. V dropped 0 bases and J dropped 9 bases, with 0 bases sitting between them. Study-level findings and limits: Reportedly, alpha-beta T cells present about two months post-transplant originated from several hundred expanded clones of graft origin. Recipient T cells and thymic progenitors that survived were the source of the high TCRbeta diversity seen at day 60 in some patients. Fresh T-cell production supplied most of the T-cell counts and diversity seen one year after transplant.

The chain employs TRBV29-1 and TRBJ2-1; D remains unclear. The specimen comprised PBMCs, sampled before TCRalphabeta/CD19-depleted stem cell transplant. The source of this sequence is a girl between 2 and 10 years old with congenital amegakaryocytic thrombocytopenia, due to receive a stem cell transplant. The CDR3 bases are TGCAGCGTTGAAGATGAGCAGTTCTTC. This codes for CSVEDEQFF.